The next 15 T cell receptor beta chains were all read from a single sample in a study of blood T cell repertoires in COVID-19. Clones were sequenced by immunoSEQ multiplex PCR, and TCRdb holds only the in-frame ones, with some missing. Among tens of thousands of clones listed, around 91% were seen once. The sequencing sample was made of peripheral blood. The origin of the receptors is a man aged 45-65 years with COVID-19, enrolled during active disease.

This rearrangement joins TRBV6-5 to TRBJ1-2; 8 nucleotides line up with TRBD1. The CDR3 has 14 residues. V gave up 5 bases and J gave up 3 bases; unmatched junction bases: 5. Looked up from germline, CDR1 is MNHEY and CDR2 is SVGAGI. CDR3 bases: TGTGCCAGCAGTCGACAGGGGCCCCACTATGGCTACACCTTC. Translation: CASSRQGPHYGYTF.

This clone is a singleton in its sample. The rearrangement links TRBV21-1 to TRBJ1-6; the table's D call of TRBD1 was not tested on the DNA. TRBV21-1 is listed as a pseudogene. The CDR3 is 17 residues long. CDR3 sequence reads: CASSKDTRGPYNSPLHF. For the CDR3, the DNA is TGTGCCAGCAGCAAAGACACCAGGGGGCCCTATAATTCACCCCTCCACTTT.

This sequence joins TRBV4-1 and TRBJ2-7; D perhaps matches TRBD2 (5 bases). The CDR3 has 14 residues. Trimming removed 1 base from V and 2 bases from J, with 9 bases in between. CDR1 and CDR2 from the germline V gene are MGHRA and YSYEKL. CDR3: CASSQAATTYEQYF. CDR3 coding DNA: TGCGCCAGCAGCCAAGCCGCGACTACCTACGAGCAGTACTTC.

A word on this clone: Other nucleotide sequences from this sample produce the same CDR3. This rearrangement joins TRBV5-4 to TRBJ2-1, with 8 bases identical to TRBD2. This CDR3 comprises 15 residues. The germline V gene has CDR1 SGHNT and CDR2 YYREEE (reference sequence). Germline trimming cut 0 bases from V and 2 bases from J; bases unmatched to any gene: 1. Written as DNA, the CDR3 is TGTGCCAGCAGCTTGGGTAGCGGGACCTACAATGAGCAGTTCTTC. Protein: CASSLGSGTYNEQFF.

The rearrangement links TRBV4-3 to TRBJ1-2; weak D call: TRBD1 (6 bases). The CDR3 runs 13 residues. V was shortened by 4 bases and J by 4 bases, with 10 bases between the two germline ends. Germline-derived CDR1 and CDR2 are LGHNA and YSLEER. The CDR3 coding sequence is TGCGCCAGCAGCCTCAAGACAGGCTATGGCTACACCTTC. Protein sequence: CASSLKTGYGYTF.

The chain is built from TRBV4-1 and TRBJ1-2; TRBD1 matches at 10 bases. The CDR3 runs 15 residues. With V trimmed by 4 bases and J by 6 bases, 8 bases remained unmatched. Germline V gene lookup returns CDR1 MGHRA and CDR2 YSYEKL. CDR3 nucleotide sequence: TGCGCCAGCAGCCTCTCCGGGACAGGGGCGAATGGCTACACCTTC. It translates to CASSLSGTGANGYTF.

The rearrangement links TRBV7-9 to TRBJ2-5; TRBD2 might be the D (6 bases). V shed 6 bases and J shed 3 bases, with 26 bases lying between them. Germline loops: CDR1 SEHNR, CDR2 FQNEAQ (reference sequence). The CDR3 length is 18 residues. CDR3 bases: TGTGCCAGCAGTTCAACCTCCCTAGCGCGGCTTGATGAAGAGACCCAGTACTTC. It translates to CASSSTSLARLDEETQYF.

The chain couples TRBV7-6 to TRBJ2-7; TRBD2 agrees at 9 bases. The ends lost 4 bases at V and 2 bases at J; junction bases unmatched: 6. Germline-derived CDR1 and CDR2 are SGHVS and FNYEAQ. The CDR3 spans 15 residues. The CDR3 protein is CASSSSSSGTYEQYF. In nucleotides, the CDR3 is TGTGCCAGCAGCTCGTCCTCTAGCGGGACCTACGAGCAGTACTTC.

This clone was seen a single time. The chain carries TRBV7-2 and TRBJ1-4; 9 bases align to TRBD1. The CDR3 sequence is 15 residues long. The junction had 6 bases not matched to a gene; V was cut back by 2 bases and J by 8 bases. CDR1 and CDR2 from the germline V gene are SGHTA and FQGNSA. This CDR3 reads CASSLPTGGREKLFF. CDR3 nucleotides: TGTGCCAGCAGCTTACCGACAGGGGGGCGGGAAAAACTGTTTTTT.

The CDR3 bases are TGTGCCAGCTCACCACAGGGACAGATCCCTGGAAACACCATATATTTT. Residues: CASSPQGQIPGNTIYF. The V call is TRBV18, the J call TRBJ1-3; 7 bases line up with TRBD1. The CDR3 is 16 amino acids. The V gene's germline CDR1 is KGHSH and CDR2 LQKENI. J lost 2 bases, V lost 1 base, and 5 bases had no gene match.

The V call is TRBV7-2, the J call TRBJ2-5; the match to TRBD1 covers 8 bases. The germline gives CDR1 SGHTA, CDR2 FQGNSA. Trimming removed 4 bases from V and 5 bases from J; junction bases left unmatched: 3. This CDR3 spans 13 amino acids. The DNA for the CDR3 is TGTGCCAGCAGCTCAAACAGGGGGGAGACCCAGTACTTC. Amino acid sequence: CASSSNRGETQYF.

The chain employs TRBV19 and TRBJ2-5, with a possible D match to TRBD2 (5 bases). Looked up from germline, CDR1 is LNHDA and CDR2 is SQIVND (reference sequence). Trimming cost V 5 bases and J 2 bases, with 15 bases left between them. The CDR3 length is 15 residues. The CDR3 coding sequence is TGTGCCAGTAGTTTTGGTGGACTCCAACAAGAGACCCAGTACTTC. Protein: CASSFGGLQQETQYF.

This chain connects TRBV11-2 to TRBJ2-2; tentative D call: TRBD2 (6 bases). This CDR3 is 14 amino acids long. Looked up from germline, CDR1 is SGHAT and CDR2 is FQNNGV. The germline V and J ends were trimmed by 7 bases and 2 bases, with 11 bases remaining between them. The CDR3 nucleotides read TGTGCCAGCACCTTGGCGGGAAACACCGGGGAGCTGTTTTTT. Residues: CASTLAGNTGELFF.

The chain links TRBV6-4 to TRBJ2-1; 10 bases are a match to TRBD2. V dropped 3 bases and J dropped 6; count of bases not matched to a gene: 5. CDR3 length: 15 residues. Per the germline V gene, CDR1 is MRHNA and CDR2 is SNTAGT. The CDR3 protein is CASSEASGSFNEQFF. The CDR3 bases are TGTGCCAGCAGTGAGGCTAGCGGGAGTTTCAATGAGCAGTTCTTC.

The rearrangement links TRBV19 to TRBJ1-1; D gene uncertain. Trimming stripped 2 bases from V and 1 base from J, with 11 bases between. The germline CDR1 and CDR2 sequences are LNHDA and SQIVND (reference sequence). The CDR3 is 15 residues long. As DNA, the CDR3 is TGTGCCAGTAGTATATCAGGCATCCCGAACACTGAAGCTTTCTTT. Translated, it gives CASSISGIPNTEAFF.